This TCR beta chain came from a study of cytomegalovirus exposure and HLA in healthy donors. Both 60 Vbeta primers and 13 Jbeta primers went into the PCR. Here immunoSEQ multiplex PCR was the method, and the copy in TCRdb shows in-frame clones only, minus some. The sample lists under 150,000 clones, around 10% occurring once. With 5 bases clipped from V and 3 bases from J, the junction kept 13 bases outside the gene matches. Germline lookup yields CDR1 SGHVS and CDR2 FNYEAQ. The CDR3 sequence is 16 residues long. All donors participated as healthy donors of bone marrow. Comments on this clone: Its specificity is not known.

Findings of the study overall: From TCR beta sequences, most subjects' HLA-A and HLA-B alleles were reportedly predicted accurately. TCR beta chains numbering 150 to 200 were designated cytomegalovirus-associated. Presence/absence analyses rested on an assumption that sequencing depth was roughly uniform across donors.

The origin of this receptor is a male donor in good health and CMV-seronegative. The chain is built from TRBV7-6 and TRBJ2-7; the match to TRBD2 covers 7 bases. Sample: PBMCs. CDR3 sequence: CASSASMGGIVYEQYF. DNA for the CDR3: TGTGCCAGCAGCGCGTCAATGGGGGGGATAGTCTACGAGCAGTACTTC.